Below, 23 T cell receptor beta chains from the same sample are listed, as sequenced in a study of human T cells and chemical hapten exposure. A single record per CDR3 protein comes from TCRdb applying MiXCR to the RACE reads. The sample holds under 90,000 distinct CDR3 sequences, 7.5% to 9.5% seen once. Time point here: patch test 2, 6 weeks after DPC sensitization. Treatment in this sample: therapeutic diphenylcyclopropenone sensitization with weekly scalp DPC. Sequenced here: whole blood, sampled in connection with sensitization to the hapten diphenylcyclopropenone (DPC). Receptor source: a woman aged 50 to 65 with alopecia areata. Some clones in this sample may be carry-over from other donors' samples.

The V gene is TRBV27, the J gene TRBJ1-2, with 7 bases lining up with TRBD1. Germline values: CDR1 MNHEY, CDR2 SMNVEV (reference sequence). V lost 5 bases and J lost 4; bases outside the gene matches: 10. The CDR3 covers 15 residues. In DNA, the CDR3 is TGTGCCAGCAGTCCGGTGACAGGGTTGGCCTATGGCTACACCTTC. This sequence encodes CASSPVTGLAYGYTF.

The table lists this clonotype with a few counts. CDR3 bases: TGTGCCAGCAGCTCCGGACTAGCGGGCTTGTATTTT. This translates into CASSSGLAGLYF. The gene calls are TRBV6-5 and TRBJ2-3; 11 nucleotides line up with TRBD2. The CDR3 is made up of 12 amino acids. The germline gives CDR1 MNHEY, CDR2 SVGAGI. V shed 6 bases, J shed 14 bases, and the junction held 7 bases outside the gene matches.

The chain has TRBV28 and TRBJ2-4; D perhaps matches TRBD1 (5 bases). Trimming took off 1 base at V and 0 bases at J, with 13 bases between the two ends. The CDR3 contains 17 residues. CDR1 and CDR2 (germline): MDHEN, SYDVKM. DNA for the CDR3: TGTGCCAGCAGTTTATCCGGACACCCTCTAGCCAAAAACATTCAGTACTTC. Protein product: CASSLSGHPLAKNIQYF.

This clonotype was seen at least ten times. The chain carries TRBV10-3 and TRBJ2-1; 11 bases line up with TRBD2. The CDR3 loop spans 17 amino acids. V lost 2 bases, J lost 6 bases, and 9 bases stayed unmatched. Germline CDR1 and CDR2: ENHRY and SYGVKD. The CDR3 loop is CAISELFGTSGRNEQFF. DNA of the CDR3: TGTGCCATCAGTGAGCTTTTTGGGACTAGCGGTCGCAATGAGCAGTTCTTC.

The sample holds many counts of this clonotype. The chain has TRBV7-2 and TRBJ1-4, with D possibly TRBD1 on 5 matching bases. Deletions cut 1 base from V and 5 bases from J, with 11 bases between. Germline V gives CDR1 SGHTA, CDR2 FQGNSA. The CDR3 sequence is 15 residues long. The DNA for the CDR3 is TGTGCCAGCAGCTTAGGCCTGGGACGGAATGAAAAACTGTTTTTT. Translating gives CASSLGLGRNEKLFF.

The chain links TRBV4-3 to TRBJ2-1, with 13 bases aligning to TRBD2. The CDR3 loop spans 18 amino acids. V trimming: 1 base; J trimming: 4 bases; junction bases outside the gene matches: 7. Germline V gene lookup returns CDR1 LGHNA and CDR2 YSLEER. The CDR3 here is CASSQAHRTSGSYNEQFF. The DNA of the CDR3 is TGCGCCAGCAGCCAAGCCCATCGGACTAGCGGGAGTTACAATGAGCAGTTCTTC.

This clonotype was counted ten times or more. This rearrangement joins TRBV6-5 to TRBJ2-5; the D is unclear. Germline lookup yields CDR1 MNHEY and CDR2 SVGAGI. The ends were cut back, 3 bases at V and 0 bases at J, with 14 bases in the middle. There are 16 residues in the CDR3. Written as DNA, the CDR3 is TGTGCCAGCAGTTATATGCGTGGGTGGAACCAAGAGACCCAGTACTTC. It translates to CASSYMRGWNQETQYF.

This clonotype was observed a handful of times. V is TRBV12-3 or TRBV12-4 and J is TRBJ1-5; tentatively, D is TRBD1 (5 bases). This CDR3 spans 13 amino acids. V dropped 6 bases and J dropped 6 bases, with 12 bases sitting between them. The CDR3 sequence: CASRPTGGQPQHF. DNA for the CDR3: TGTGCCAGCAGGCCCACAGGTGGTCAGCCCCAGCATTTT.

The chain carries TRBV2 and TRBJ2-2, with a tentative D call TRBD2 (6 bases). With 5 bases removed from V and 4 bases from J, the gap between germline ends came to 8 bases. The CDR3 totals 13 residues. The germline V gene encodes CDR1 SNHLY and CDR2 FYNNEI. The CDR3 DNA reads TGTGCCAGCAGTATAGCGGTCACCGGGGAGCTGTTTTTT. This gives the protein CASSIAVTGELFF.

This clonotype appeared a few times. J is TRBJ1-1 and V is TRBV6-2 or TRBV6-3; D uncertain. CDR1 is MNHEY, CDR2 SVGEGT, per germline. Between the trimmed V and J ends, which lost 6 bases and 7 bases, there was a span of 15 bases. The CDR3 has 13 residues. The CDR3 nucleotides read TGTGCCAGCAGGAATCAGGCACCGGTTGAAGCTTTCTTT. Translation gives CASRNQAPVEAFF.

For the CDR3, the DNA is TGCAGTGCTAGAGCCGGAAGAGCGGGAGGGAGCTCTGGGGCCAACGTCCTGACTTTC. Encoded protein: CSARAGRAGGSSGANVLTF. The chain joins TRBV20-1 to TRBJ2-6; 10 nucleotides match TRBD2. Trimming took 1 base from V and 0 from J; bases not matched to a gene: 9. This CDR3 is built from 19 residues. The germline gives CDR1 DFQATT, CDR2 SNEGSKA (reference sequence).

This clonotype was seen a handful of times. The CDR3, as DNA: TGCACCAGTGGACTGCCTAAGTACTTC. Protein sequence: CTSGLPKYF. The rearrangement uses TRBV1 and TRBJ2-7; no check of the table's D call, TRBD2, against the DNA was made. TRBV1 is given as a pseudogene. CDR3 length equals 9 residues.

The sample holds a few counts of this clonotype. DNA for the CDR3: TGTGCCAGTAGTGATGGACCTAGTCAGCCCCAGCATTTT. Translating gives CASSDGPSQPQHF. The chain links TRBV19 to TRBJ1-5; D not certain. The germline gives CDR1 LNHDA, CDR2 SQIVND (reference sequence). V was pared by 5 bases and J by 6 bases, with 11 bases between. This CDR3 has 13 amino acids.

This clonotype has a handful of counts. V gene TRBV3-1 combines with J gene TRBJ2-1; no firm D call. The CDR3 contains 13 residues. Per the germline V gene, CDR1 is LGHDT and CDR2 is YNNKEL (reference sequence). Between the trimmed V and J ends, which lost 1 base and 9 bases, there was a span of 10 bases. Here the CDR3 DNA reads TGTGCCAGCAGCCAAGGAAGAGTGGCTGAGCAGTTCTTC. Translated, it gives CASSQGRVAEQFF.

This clonotype appeared many times. The chain carries TRBV6-5 and TRBJ1-1, with 7 bases that match TRBD1. From germline, CDR1 is MNHEY and CDR2 SVGAGI. Trimming took 6 bases from V and 12 from J; bases not matched to a gene: 13. The CDR3 runs to 13 residues. The CDR3 loop is CASSSPGTAEPFF. Written as DNA, the CDR3 is TGTGCCAGCAGCTCTCCAGGGACAGCCGAACCTTTCTTT.

This clonotype was seen a few times. This chain uses TRBV5-4 with TRBJ1-6; TRBD1 matches at 7 bases. This CDR3 has 16 residues. V was pared by 6 bases and J by 9 bases, with 15 bases of the junction left unmatched. Germline V gene data show CDR1 as SGHNT and CDR2 as YYREEE (reference sequence). CDR3: CASTVGGGGGGSPLHF. In DNA, the CDR3 is TGTGCCAGCACCGTGGGAGGGGGCGGAGGTGGTTCACCCCTCCACTTT.

This chain links TRBV5-1 with TRBJ1-2, with a weak D call TRBD1 (5 bases). Germline-derived CDR1 and CDR2 are SGHRS and YFSETQ. Trimming took 4 bases from V and 8 from J, leaving 21 bases between them. The CDR3 length is 15 residues. The CDR3 DNA is TGCGCCAGCAGCCAGGGCGGGGCAGCGGTGGAAGGCTACACCTTC. Its protein is CASSQGGAAVEGYTF.

Only a few counts were recorded for this clonotype. The chain uses TRBV30 and TRBJ1-1; D gene unclear. The CDR3 extends over 13 amino acids. The germline gives CDR1 GTSNPN, CDR2 SVGIG (reference sequence). Trimming took off 3 bases at V and 0 bases at J, with 8 bases between the two ends. CDR3 sequence (DNA): TGTGCCTGGAGGAAGGGAATGAACACTGAAGCTTTCTTT. Its translation: CAWRKGMNTEAFF.

CDR3 nucleotide sequence: TGTGCCTGGAGTGTACCCGGGTCACAGGGGAATCAGCCCCAGCATTTT. Translated, it gives CAWSVPGSQGNQPQHF. The V call is TRBV30, the J call TRBJ1-5, with 7 bases aligning to TRBD1. Germline loops: CDR1 GTSNPN, CDR2 SVGIG (reference sequence). Trimming at V came to 0 bases and at J to 4 bases, leaving 9 bases not matched to a gene. The CDR3 is made up of 16 amino acids.

The chain carries TRBV7-8 and TRBJ1-5; no reliable D call. With 2 bases removed from V and 5 bases from J, the gap between germline ends came to 13 bases. Germline CDR1 is SGHVS and CDR2 is FQNEAQ. The CDR3 runs to 15 residues. The CDR3 is CASSLWTQRYQPQHF. CDR3 in DNA: TGTGCCAGCAGCTTATGGACTCAACGGTATCAGCCCCAGCATTTT.

Many counts were recorded for this clonotype. The V gene is TRBV7-2, the J gene TRBJ2-1; 8 bases line up with TRBD2. J lost 0 bases, V lost 5 bases, and 6 bases had no gene match. This CDR3 region has 16 residues. From germline, CDR1 is SGHTA and CDR2 FQGNSA. The CDR3, as DNA: TGTGCCAGCAGCCCCACTAGCGGAAGCTCCTACAATGAGCAGTTCTTC. Protein: CASSPTSGSSYNEQFF.

In its sample, this clonotype was seen many times. The rearrangement uses TRBV3-1 and TRBJ1-2; possibly TRBD1 for D (5 bases). The germline V gene encodes CDR1 LGHDT and CDR2 YNNKEL (reference sequence). This CDR3 has 14 amino acids. V lost 4 bases to trimming and J lost 4 bases, with 13 bases between them. The CDR3 reads CASSPRQGSYGYTF. CDR3 DNA: TGTGCCAGCAGCCCGCGGCAGGGTAGCTATGGCTACACCTTC.

V gene TRBV4-2 combines with J gene TRBJ2-5; D possibly matches TRBD1 or TRBD2 (7 bases each). V shed 4 bases and J shed 5 bases, with 26 bases lying between them. Germline V gene sequence: CDR1 LGHNA, CDR2 YNFKEQ. This CDR3 contains 18 residues. Here the CDR3 DNA reads TGTGCCAGCAGCCCCCGACAGGGAGGGGAGATTAATATGGAGACCCAGTACTTC. The encoded protein is CASSPRQGGEINMETQYF.